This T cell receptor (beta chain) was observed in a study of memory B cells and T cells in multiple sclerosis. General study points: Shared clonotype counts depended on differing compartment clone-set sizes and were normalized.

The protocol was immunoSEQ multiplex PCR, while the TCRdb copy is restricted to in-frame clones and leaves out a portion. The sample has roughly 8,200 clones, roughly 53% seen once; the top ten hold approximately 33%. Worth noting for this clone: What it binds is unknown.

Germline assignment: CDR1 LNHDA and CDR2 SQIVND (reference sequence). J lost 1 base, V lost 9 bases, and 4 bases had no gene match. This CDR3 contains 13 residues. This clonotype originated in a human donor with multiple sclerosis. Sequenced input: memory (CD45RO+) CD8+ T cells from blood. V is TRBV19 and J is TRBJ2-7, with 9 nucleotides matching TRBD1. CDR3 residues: CASKDRGSYEQYF. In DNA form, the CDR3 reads TGTGCCAGCAAGGACAGGGGATCCTACGAGCAGTACTTC.